These 30 T cell receptor beta chains share one sample of origin, sequenced in a study of cytomegalovirus exposure and HLA in healthy donors. PCR involved 60 Vbeta and 13 Jbeta primers. The assay was immunoSEQ multiplex PCR, and TCRdb's table has in-frame clones only and misses some. The sample includes approximately 77,000 clones, 65% to 80% of them seen just once. Sequenced input: PBMCs. Every receptor here comes from a male donor in good health and CMV-seropositive.

The J gene is TRBJ1-6, the V gene TRBV21-1; the table's TRBD1 call for D was not verified on the DNA. TRBV21-1 is a pseudogene. This CDR3 comprises 17 residues. In nucleotides, the CDR3 is TGTGCCAGCAGGACAGGGGATAGGAGCTCCTATAATTCACCCCTCCACTTT. Translated: CASRTGDRSSYNSPLHF.

The rearrangement joins TRBV28 to TRBJ1-1; D is uncertain. Germline lookup yields CDR1 MDHEN and CDR2 SYDVKM. Trimming left V 2 bases short and J 5 bases short, with 15 bases between. The CDR3 spans 15 residues. For the CDR3, the DNA is TGTGCCAGCAGTTTACAAGCCTTAAGTTGGACTGAAGCTTTCTTT. This encodes CASSLQALSWTEAFF. The variable domain in full, with the rest retrieved from reference TRBV28 and TRBJ1-1, is DVKVTQSSRYLVKRTGEKVFLECVQDMDHENMFWYRQDPGLGLRLIYFSYDVKMKEKGDIPEGYSVSREKKERFSLILESASTNQTSMYLCASSLQALSWTEAFFGQGTRLTVV.

The rearrangement links TRBV1 to TRBJ2-2; TRBD2, the table's D call, was not compared with the DNA. TRBV1 corresponds to a pseudogene. CDR3 size: 14 residues. The chain's CDR3 is CTSPELADTGELFF. The CDR3 bases are TGCACCAGCCCCGAACTAGCGGACACCGGGGAGCTGTTTTTT.

The genes are TRBV5-1 and TRBJ1-2, with 8 bases fitting TRBD1. Germline CDR1 is SGHRS and CDR2 is YFSETQ. J was trimmed by 7 bases and V by 4 bases; bases with no gene match: 6. The CDR3 spans 13 residues. CDR3 DNA: TGCGCCAGCAGCGACGGACAGGGCGGTGGCTACACCTTC. This encodes CASSDGQGGGYTF.

The V call is TRBV6-1, the J call TRBJ1-3; no definite D call. The CDR3 totals 15 residues. The V end was cut by 1 base, the J end by 5 bases, with 12 bases between. CDR1 and CDR2 (germline): MNHNS, SASEGT. The CDR3 loop reads CASSEGPSSRNTIYF. CDR3 bases: TGTGCCAGCAGTGAAGGACCAAGTAGCAGAAACACCATATATTTT.

This clone showed up just a few times. The chain recombines TRBV19 with TRBJ2-7, with TRBD1 identical over 7 bases. Germline assignment: CDR1 LNHDA and CDR2 SQIVND (reference sequence). The trim removed 3 bases at V and 5 bases at J, leaving 7 bases unmatched. The length of the CDR3 is 14 residues. This chain's CDR3 is CASSILDRENEQYF. The CDR3 coding sequence is TGTGCCAGTAGTATTCTTGACAGGGAAAACGAGCAGTACTTC.

The chain has TRBV5-5 and TRBJ2-5; the match to TRBD2 covers 16 bases. Per germline, CDR1 SGHKS and CDR2 YYEKEE (reference sequence). The ends lost 3 bases at V and 2 bases at J; junction bases unmatched: 4. This CDR3 spans 17 amino acids. The CDR3 sequence is CASSSPGLAGGQETQYF. DNA of the CDR3: TGTGCCAGCAGCTCTCCGGGACTAGCGGGGGGGCAAGAGACCCAGTACTTC.

The rearrangement joins TRBV5-1 to TRBJ2-1; 11 bases are a match to TRBD1. This CDR3 has 15 amino acids. Germline CDR1 and CDR2: SGHRS and YFSETQ. Trimming took 0 bases from V and 9 from J; bases not matched to a gene: 5. The CDR3 sequence is CASSLEGQGAGEQFF. CDR3 coding DNA: TGCGCCAGCAGCTTGGAAGGACAGGGGGCCGGTGAGCAGTTCTTC.

The rearrangement links TRBV4-1 to TRBJ2-1, with D maybe TRBD1 (6 bases). Germline loops: CDR1 MGHRA, CDR2 YSYEKL. The length of the CDR3 is 14 residues. V gave up 5 bases and J gave up 5 bases, with 13 bases separating them. CDR3 coding DNA: TGCGCCAGCAGCTACGGGACAACTCACAATGAGCAGTTCTTC. Translated, it gives CASSYGTTHNEQFF.

The chain recombines TRBV7-9 with TRBJ2-2; D gene ambiguous. The V and J ends lost 1 base and 7 bases respectively, with 10 bases between them. The CDR3 is 14 residues long. Germline values: CDR1 SEHNR, CDR2 FQNEAQ (reference sequence). The CDR3 sequence: CASSLGQAGGELFF. DNA of the CDR3: TGTGCCAGCAGCTTAGGCCAAGCTGGCGGGGAGCTGTTTTTT.

This chain uses TRBV29-1 with TRBJ2-3; no reliable D call. The germline gives CDR1 SQVTM, CDR2 ANQGSEA. The CDR3 extends over 10 amino acids. Trimming shortened V by 4 bases and J by 6 bases, and 5 bases separated the two germline ends. DNA of the CDR3: TGCAGCGTTGGAGGCGATACGCAGTATTTT. Amino acids: CSVGGDTQYF.

The rearrangement uses TRBV7-3 and TRBJ2-2; TRBD1 aligns across 7 bases. Germline CDR1 reads SGHTA; CDR2 reads FQGTGA. The V segment lost 1 base and the J segment 4 bases; nucleotides outside the gene matches: 3. This CDR3 spans 15 amino acids. The CDR3 protein is CASSLRQGSTGELFF. The CDR3 DNA reads as TGTGCCAGCAGCTTAAGACAGGGATCCACCGGGGAGCTGTTTTTT.

This clone was detected once. The chain uses TRBV5-6 and TRBJ2-1, with 8 bases that match TRBD1. With V trimmed by 4 bases and J by 9 bases, 9 bases remained unmatched. CDR1 is SGHDT, CDR2 YYEEEE, per germline. The CDR3 loop spans 14 amino acids. The CDR3 sequence: CASSRTSTGGEQFF. CDR3 nucleotide sequence: TGTGCCAGCAGCCGGACGTCAACAGGGGGTGAGCAGTTCTTC.

The chain uses TRBV18 and TRBJ1-1, with 11 bases lining up with TRBD1. This CDR3 comprises 14 residues. Germline CDR1 is KGHSH and CDR2 is LQKENI. V gave up 6 bases and J gave up 1 base; unmatched junction bases: 1. The chain's CDR3 is CASSGQGANTEAFF. The CDR3 DNA is TGTGCCAGCTCCGGACAGGGGGCGAACACTGAAGCTTTCTTT.

V is TRBV27 and J is TRBJ2-7; weak D call: TRBD2 (6 bases). Per germline, CDR1 MNHEY and CDR2 SMNVEV (reference sequence). The CDR3 has 13 amino acids. V was clipped by 2 bases and J by 4 bases, with 9 bases between them. In DNA, the CDR3 is TGTGCCAGCAGTTTAAAGGCGGGGTACGAGCAGTACTTC. Protein sequence: CASSLKAGYEQYF.

This chain uses TRBV19 with TRBJ2-3, with 10 bases lining up with TRBD2. The CDR3 consists of 16 residues. Germline V gene lookup returns CDR1 LNHDA and CDR2 SQIVND (reference sequence). The V gene end was trimmed by 1 base and the J gene end by 6 bases; junction bases not matched to a gene: 7. The CDR3 reads CASSIGGAGGMDTQYF. The CDR3 coding sequence is TGTGCCAGTAGTATAGGTGGAGCGGGAGGGATGGATACGCAGTATTTT.

J is TRBJ2-7 and V is TRBV5-4; TRBD1 matches at 11 bases. Unmatched junction bases numbered 6, after V lost 4 bases and J lost 6 bases. The germline V gene encodes CDR1 SGHNT and CDR2 YYREEE (reference sequence). The CDR3 loop spans 14 amino acids. CDR3 in amino acids: CASSTGQGATEQYF. The CDR3 DNA sequence: TGTGCCAGCAGCACCGGACAGGGGGCGACCGAGCAGTACTTC. The full variable domain, with the rest looked up from reference TRBV5-4 and TRBJ2-7, is ETGVTQSPTHLIKTRGQQVTLRCSSQSGHNTVSWYQQALGQGPQFIFQYYREEENGRGNFPPRFSGLQFPNYSSELNVNALELDDSALYLCASSTGQGATEQYFGPGTRLTVT.

This sequence joins TRBV2 and TRBJ2-5; tentatively, D is TRBD1 (6 bases). Germline V gene data show CDR1 as SNHLY and CDR2 as FYNNEI. The CDR3 consists of 13 residues. V lost 4 bases, J lost 2 bases, and 8 bases lay in between. The CDR3 nucleotides read TGTGCCAGCAGTGCGGGACAACAAGAGACCCAGTACTTC. It specifies CASSAGQQETQYF.

The rearrangement links TRBV30 to TRBJ1-1, with 11 bases identical to TRBD1. J lost 5 bases, V lost 3 bases, and 2 bases had no gene match. This CDR3 has 13 residues. The germline CDR1 and CDR2 sequences are GTSNPN and SVGIG (reference sequence). The CDR3 spells CAWSRDRGTEAFF. In DNA, the CDR3 is TGTGCCTGGAGCCGGGACAGGGGGACTGAAGCTTTCTTT.

The V gene is TRBV11-2, the J gene TRBJ2-3; TRBD1 matches at 10 bases. CDR3 length: 17 amino acids. The germline V gene encodes CDR1 SGHAT and CDR2 FQNNGV. V was pared by 6 bases and J by 6 bases, with 15 bases of the junction left unmatched. CDR3 sequence reads: CASREDRGVWGGDTQYF. CDR3 coding DNA: TGTGCCAGCAGGGAGGACAGGGGGGTCTGGGGGGGTGATACGCAGTATTTT.

The J gene is TRBJ2-2, the V gene TRBV18, with 7 bases lining up with TRBD2. Per germline, CDR1 KGHSH and CDR2 LQKENI. Trimming removed 6 bases from V and 5 bases from J; junction bases left unmatched: 6. The CDR3 totals 14 residues. CDR3 coding DNA: TGTGCCAGCTCCCTGCTAGCGGCGACCGGGGAGCTGTTTTTT. This encodes CASSLLAATGELFF.

The chain couples TRBV11-2 to TRBJ1-6; no definite D call. V lost 5 bases to trimming and J lost 1 base, with 15 bases between them. From germline, CDR1 is SGHAT and CDR2 FQNNGV. The CDR3 runs to 17 residues. The CDR3 spells CASSPPLERSYNSPLHF. CDR3 nucleotides: TGTGCCAGCAGCCCCCCTTTAGAACGATCCTATAATTCACCCCTCCACTTT.

The V gene is TRBV11-3, the J gene TRBJ2-7; the match to TRBD2 covers 9 bases. The J segment lost 0 bases and the V segment lost 5 bases, leaving 5 bases of the junction unmatched. CDR3 length: 15 amino acids. Germline V gene data show CDR1 as SGHNT and CDR2 as YENEEA. The CDR3 loop is CASSISGGGSYEQYF. The CDR3 DNA sequence: TGTGCCAGCAGCATTAGCGGGGGAGGCTCCTACGAGCAGTACTTC.

This chain connects TRBV25-1 to TRBJ2-7; TRBD1 might be the D (6 bases). The germline CDR1 and CDR2 sequences are MGHDK and SYGVNS. The CDR3 totals 13 residues. The V and J ends lost 5 bases and 2 bases respectively, with 10 bases between them. The DNA for the CDR3 is TGTGCCAGCAGTACAGGGTCCGCCTACGAGCAGTACTTC. Its protein is CASSTGSAYEQYF.

The chain joins TRBV6-1 to TRBJ1-1, with 9 bases aligning to TRBD1. The CDR3 length is 14 residues. With V trimmed by 6 bases and J by 5 bases, 7 bases remained unmatched. Looked up from germline, CDR1 is MNHNS and CDR2 is SASEGT. The CDR3, as DNA: TGTGCCAGCAGAGGGGGACAGGGTACGACTGAAGCTTTCTTT. Its protein product is CASRGGQGTTEAFF.

V usage is TRBV28 and J usage is TRBJ2-7; 10 bases are shared with TRBD1. The V gene's germline CDR1 is MDHEN and CDR2 SYDVKM. V gave up 6 bases and J gave up 4 bases; unmatched junction bases: 6. CDR3 size: 14 residues. The CDR3 coding sequence is TGTGCCAGCAGCCCCGGGACAGGGGCATACGAGCAGTACTTC. Its protein is CASSPGTGAYEQYF.

The V gene is TRBV19, the J gene TRBJ1-2; a possible D gene is TRBD1 (5 bases). The CDR3 is made up of 13 amino acids. V lost 4 bases and J lost 4, with 10 bases in between. Germline values: CDR1 LNHDA, CDR2 SQIVND (reference sequence). CDR3 residues: CASSNPRVYGYTF. The CDR3 region has the DNA TGTGCCAGTAGTAACCCCAGGGTCTATGGCTACACCTTC.

This rearrangement joins TRBV5-6 to TRBJ1-6, with D perhaps TRBD1 (5 bases). Germline V gene sequence: CDR1 SGHDT, CDR2 YYEEEE. Trimming stripped 1 base from V and 10 bases from J, with 12 bases between. CDR3 length: 14 residues. The CDR3 coding sequence is TGTGCCAGCAGCTTGACAGGCGGGAGCTCACCCCTCCACTTT. Translation: CASSLTGGSSPLHF.

This clone was counted only a few times. V gene TRBV19 combines with J gene TRBJ2-5; TRBD2 aligns across 10 bases. V lost 4 bases and J lost 5; bases outside the gene matches: 4. CDR3 length: 14 amino acids. From germline, CDR1 is LNHDA and CDR2 SQIVND (reference sequence). The CDR3 loop reads CASSRAGGVETQYF. DNA for the CDR3: TGTGCCAGTAGTAGAGCGGGAGGGGTGGAGACCCAGTACTTC.

The chain has TRBV6-5 and TRBJ1-2, with unresolved D. Germline V gene sequence: CDR1 MNHEY, CDR2 SVGAGI. Trimming pared 2 bases from V and 8 bases from J, leaving 9 bases between. The length of the CDR3 is 12 residues. CDR3 in DNA: TGTGCCAGCAGTTACGGCCCCCACGGCTACACCTTC. It encodes CASSYGPHGYTF.